This T cell receptor beta chain was recovered during a study of blood T cell repertoires in COVID-19. Using immunoSEQ multiplex PCR, the repertoire was profiled, and TCRdb retains in-frame clones only, with some absent. The data contain 230,000 or so clones, more than 70% of them singletons. Remarks on this clone: At one boundary the junction diverges from the germline segment, which might be a read error.

The receptor comes from a man aged 40-49 years with active or convalescent COVID-19. The sample consisted of peripheral blood.

The CDR3 sequence is CASSLATAFQGETQYF. In DNA, the CDR3 is TGTGCTAGCAGCTTAGCGACAGCTTTTCAGGGGGAGACCCAGTACTTC. This sequence joins TRBV7-7 and TRBJ2-5; TRBD1 is a possible D gene (6 bases). The CDR3 consists of 16 residues. Germline CDR1 reads SSHAT; CDR2 reads FNYEAQ (reference sequence).